Below, 3 T cell receptor beta chains from the same sample are listed, as sequenced in a study of cytomegalovirus exposure and HLA in healthy donors. The PCR had 60 Vbeta and 13 Jbeta primers. Only in-frame clones appear in the TCRdb table, and some are missing; sequencing was by immunoSEQ multiplex PCR. The sample gives about 150,000 clones, over 75% of which show up once; approximately 5.5% is in the top ten. Material: PBMCs. The receptor source for this set is a man aged 25 to 40 in good health and CMV-seropositive.

J is TRBJ2-3 and V is TRBV19; 7 bases are a match to TRBD1. This CDR3 region has 16 residues. The trim removed 5 bases at V and 0 bases at J, leaving 8 bases unmatched. The germline CDR1 and CDR2 sequences are LNHDA and SQIVND (reference sequence). The CDR3 loop reads CASSLRTGASTDTQYF. Here the CDR3 DNA reads TGTGCCAGTAGTCTCAGGACAGGTGCTAGCACAGATACGCAGTATTTT. The full variable domain, rest sourced from reference TRBV19 and TRBJ2-3, is DGGITQSPKYLFRKEGQNVTLSCEQNLNHDAMYWYRQDPGQGLRLIYYSQIVNDFQKGDIAEGYSVSREKKESFPLTVTSAQKNPTAFYLCASSLRTGASTDTQYFGPGTRLTVL.

This chain connects TRBV7-9 to TRBJ2-3; no clear D gene. The length of the CDR3 is 11 residues. V was trimmed by 8 bases and J by 4 bases, leaving 7 bases between them. Germline CDR1 and CDR2: SEHNR and FQNEAQ (reference sequence). The CDR3 region has the DNA TGTGCCAGCGATCTACCAGATACGCAGTATTTT. Protein product: CASDLPDTQYF.

The genes are TRBV7-9 and TRBJ1-2; no clear D gene. Germline-derived CDR1 and CDR2 are SEHNR and FQNEAQ (reference sequence). This CDR3 region has 13 residues. Trimming took 0 bases from V and 2 from J, leaving 4 bases between them. CDR3 sequence (DNA): TGTGCCAGCAGCTTAGCCGGGAACTATGGCTACACCTTC. It codes for CASSLAGNYGYTF.